A single sample gave rise to the 32 T cell receptor beta chains below, sequenced in a study of human T cells and chemical hapten exposure. The time point here: healthy volunteer bleed at 2 weeks. From whole blood left unfractionated, total RNA was extracted. A single record per CDR3 protein comes from TCRdb applying MiXCR to the RACE reads. The sample consists of around 130,000 distinct CDR3 sequences, approximately 9% of them appearing once. The specimen sequenced was whole blood. The receptors were gathered from a male donor in good health. Some clones in this sample may be carry-over from other donors' samples.

J is TRBJ2-5 and V is TRBV18; possible D gene TRBD1, 6 bases. Germline V gene data show CDR1 as KGHSH and CDR2 as LQKENI. The CDR3 runs 15 residues. Trimming shortened V by 2 bases and J by 1 base, and 11 bases separated the two germline ends. The CDR3 loop is CASSPRGSVQETQYF. CDR3 nucleotides: TGTGCCAGCTCACCAAGGGGGTCCGTCCAAGAGACCCAGTACTTC.

This clonotype was recorded a few times. The genes are TRBV29-1 and TRBJ1-2, with 7 positions matching TRBD1. The V segment lost 3 bases and the J segment 5 bases; nucleotides outside the gene matches: 6. CDR1 is SQVTM, CDR2 ANQGSEA, per germline. This CDR3 contains 13 residues. DNA for the CDR3: TGCAGCGTTGACGAGACAGGGAATTATGGCTACACCTTC. Translated: CSVDETGNYGYTF.

In nucleotides, the CDR3 is TGCAGCGCCGGGGTCGGGGGAGACTATGGCTACACCTTC. It yields the protein CSAGVGGDYGYTF. The chain links TRBV29-1 to TRBJ1-2, with D maybe TRBD1 (5 bases). CDR3 length equals 13 residues. The V and J ends lost 7 bases and 3 bases respectively, with 15 bases between them. CDR1 is SQVTM and CDR2 is ANQGSEA in the germline V gene.

This clonotype was observed many times. The chain combines TRBV12-3 or TRBV12-4 with TRBJ2-5, with D maybe TRBD1 (5 bases). V gave up 8 bases and J gave up 2 bases, with 18 bases separating them. This CDR3 spans 15 amino acids. The CDR3 region is CASRLGVPIQETQYF. The CDR3 nucleotides are TGTGCCAGCCGTCTAGGGGTCCCTATACAAGAGACCCAGTACTTC.

The count of this clonotype is one. V gene TRBV6-2 or TRBV6-3 combines with J gene TRBJ2-7; tentatively, D is TRBD2 (7 bases). The germline CDR1 and CDR2 sequences are MNHEY and SVGEGT. V was trimmed by 0 bases and J by 5 bases, leaving 17 bases between them. The CDR3 contains 16 residues. The CDR3, as DNA: TGTGCCAGCAGTTACTCGGTTGGGGGGGGCATCCACGAGCAGTACTTC. Its protein product is CASSYSVGGGIHEQYF.

This sequence joins TRBV6-1 and TRBJ2-7; TRBD1 might be the D (6 bases). The CDR3 has 17 residues. Trimming removed 4 bases at V and 3 bases at J, with 22 bases between. From germline, CDR1 is MNHNS and CDR2 SASEGT. The CDR3 loop reads CASSGRKVGTPLYEQYF. For the CDR3, the DNA is TGTGCCAGCAGTGGAAGGAAGGTAGGGACACCACTCTACGAGCAGTACTTC.

This chain connects TRBV5-1 to TRBJ1-6; possibly TRBD1 for D (6 bases). V was cut by 6 bases and J by 10 bases, with 14 bases left in between. The germline V gene has CDR1 SGHRS and CDR2 YFSETQ. This CDR3 is 13 amino acids long. The DNA for the CDR3 is TGCGCCAGCAACGACAGGCTCGGGTCACCCCTCCACTTT. The encoded protein is CASNDRLGSPLHF. Variable domain in full (rest from reference TRBV5-1 and TRBJ1-6): KAGVTQTPRYLIKTRGQQVTLSCSPISGHRSVSWYQQTPGQGLQFLFEYFSETQRNKGNFPGRFSGRQFSNSRSEMNVSTLELGDSALYLCASNDRLGSPLHFGNGTRLTVT.

J is TRBJ1-4 and V is TRBV2; no reliable D call. V was shortened by 6 bases and J by 0 bases, with 8 bases between the two germline ends. Germline V gene data show CDR1 as SNHLY and CDR2 as FYNNEI. This CDR3 is 14 amino acids long. Written as DNA, the CDR3 is TGTGCCAGCAGGTCCGATTCAACTAATGAAAAACTGTTTTTT. Its protein product is CASRSDSTNEKLFF.

This clonotype was picked up a small number of times. The chain uses TRBV2 and TRBJ2-3; 9 nucleotides line up with TRBD1. V lost 6 bases to trimming and J lost 4 bases; unmatched junction nucleotides: 8. In germline, CDR1 is SNHLY, CDR2 FYNNEI. CDR3 length: 15 residues. The CDR3 region is CASRDRGGAADTQYF. The CDR3 nucleotides are TGTGCCAGCAGAGACAGGGGGGGGGCGGCAGATACGCAGTATTTT.

The rearrangement joins TRBV25-1 to TRBJ2-2, with 9 bases that match TRBD1. The germline V gene encodes CDR1 MGHDK and CDR2 SYGVNS. The CDR3 runs 17 residues. After removal of 2 bases from V and 7 bases from J, the junction contained 11 bases not matched to a gene. The CDR3 loop reads CASSEIPGQGSDGELFF. CDR3 bases: TGTGCCAGCAGTGAAATCCCCGGACAGGGGAGTGACGGGGAGCTGTTTTTT.

The table lists this clonotype with many counts. The chain combines TRBV3-1 with TRBJ1-1; a weak D match, TRBD1 (5 bases). Looked up from germline, CDR1 is LGHDT and CDR2 is YNNKEL (reference sequence). The V end was cut by 1 base, the J end by 7 bases, with 10 bases between. This CDR3 is built from 13 residues. The CDR3 region is CASSQVGDSEAFF. The CDR3, as DNA: TGTGCCAGCAGCCAAGTAGGGGATAGTGAAGCTTTCTTT. The full variable domain, rest sourced from reference TRBV3-1 and TRBJ1-1, is DTAVSQTPKYLVTQMGNDKSIKCEQNLGHDTMYWYKQDSKKFLKIMFSYNNKELIINETVPNRFSPKSPDKAHLNLHINSLELGDSAVYFCASSQVGDSEAFFGQGTRLTVV.

This clonotype was counted between two and nine times. This sequence joins TRBV6-5 and TRBJ2-3, with TRBD2 matching 7 bases. This CDR3 is 13 amino acids long. Germline values: CDR1 MNHEY, CDR2 SVGAGI. J lost 3 bases, V lost 7 bases, and 4 bases had no gene match. CDR3 in DNA: TGTGCCAGCATGAGTAGCGGGACAGATACGCAGTATTTT. Translation: CASMSSGTDTQYF.

The table lists this clonotype with many counts. The rearrangement links TRBV11-2 to TRBJ2-2; D may be TRBD1 or TRBD2 (5 bases each). There are 16 residues in the CDR3. Germline assignment: CDR1 SGHAT and CDR2 FQNNGV. The germline V and J ends were trimmed by 7 bases and 0 bases, with 15 bases remaining between them. In DNA, the CDR3 is TGTGCCAGCACCCGCACGGGGCGCGCGAACACCGGGGAGCTGTTTTTT. It codes for CASTRTGRANTGELFF.

This clonotype has just a few counts. This rearrangement joins TRBV6-5 to TRBJ2-5; D is possibly TRBD1 (7 bases). Germline V gene sequence: CDR1 MNHEY, CDR2 SVGAGI. V was shortened by 0 bases and J by 5 bases, with 13 bases between the two germline ends. This CDR3 is built from 15 residues. CDR3 region: CASSYSGGGGETQYF. The CDR3, as DNA: TGTGCCAGCAGTTACTCCGGAGGGGGCGGCGAGACCCAGTACTTC.

V usage is TRBV11-2 and J usage is TRBJ1-2; 7 positions match TRBD1. CDR3 size: 16 residues. J lost 4 bases, V lost 5 bases, and 13 bases had no gene match. CDR1 SGHAT and CDR2 FQNNGV come from the germline V gene. CDR3 sequence reads: CASSPEPGQMIYGYTF. In DNA, the CDR3 is TGTGCCAGCAGCCCCGAACCGGGACAGATGATCTATGGCTACACCTTC.

This clonotype was seen a few times. The CDR3 loop reads CSARDRDRGSGSPLHF. The CDR3 DNA is TGCAGTGCTAGAGATAGGGACCGAGGATCGGGTTCACCCCTCCACTTT. This chain connects TRBV20-1 to TRBJ1-6; D is possibly TRBD1 (5 bases). This CDR3 has 16 amino acids. Looked up from germline, CDR1 is DFQATT and CDR2 is SNEGSKA (reference sequence). The ends were cut back, 0 bases at V and 9 bases at J, with 18 bases in the middle.

This sequence joins TRBV6-2 or TRBV6-3 and TRBJ2-1; 8 bases fit TRBD2. The germline CDR1 and CDR2 sequences are MNHEY and SVGEGT. Trimming took 10 bases from V and 6 from J; bases not matched to a gene: 8. CDR3 length equals 13 residues. CDR3 residues: CATDTSGPNEQFF. CDR3 bases: TGTGCCACGGACACTAGCGGTCCCAATGAGCAGTTCTTC.

This clonotype was seen a handful of times. The rearrangement joins TRBV7-9 to TRBJ2-4; D is perhaps TRBD2 (6 bases). The germline CDR1 and CDR2 sequences are SEHNR and FQNEAQ (reference sequence). This CDR3 has 15 amino acids. V lost 5 bases to trimming and J lost 9 bases, with 20 bases between them. CDR3 sequence: CASSLQPGTGTIQYF. The DNA for the CDR3 is TGTGCCAGCAGCCTCCAACCCGGGACTGGGACCATTCAGTACTTC. The full variable domain, completed using reference TRBV7-9 and TRBJ2-4, is DTGVSQNPRHKITKRGQNVTFRCDPISEHNRLYWYRQTLGQGPEFLTYFQNEAQLEKSRLLSDRFSAERPKGSFSTLEIQRTEQGDSAMYLCASSLQPGTGTIQYFGAGTRLSVL.

The CDR3 reads CASSSGMGTYEQYF. The CDR3 coding sequence is TGTGCCAGTAGTTCGGGCATGGGAACCTACGAGCAGTACTTC. The rearrangement joins TRBV19 to TRBJ2-7, with unresolved D. With 5 bases removed from V and 2 bases from J, the gap between germline ends came to 13 bases. The germline V gene encodes CDR1 LNHDA and CDR2 SQIVND (reference sequence). This CDR3 contains 14 residues.

This chain connects TRBV12-5 to TRBJ1-4; D call uncertain. With 0 bases removed from V and 3 bases from J, the gap between germline ends came to 17 bases. This CDR3 comprises 18 residues. Germline CDR1 and CDR2: LGHNT and FRNRAP. The chain's CDR3 is CASGLVRMGGQANEKLFF. In nucleotides, the CDR3 is TGTGCTAGTGGTTTGGTACGGATGGGTGGGCAGGCTAATGAAAAACTGTTTTTT.

Here the CDR3 reads CASKGTSGRALNEQFF. The CDR3 region has the DNA TGTGCCAGCAAGGGGACTAGCGGGAGGGCTTTGAATGAGCAGTTCTTC. The chain combines TRBV2 with TRBJ2-1; 16 bases are shared with TRBD2. V was pared by 7 bases and J by 7 bases, with 7 bases of the junction left unmatched. The germline CDR1 and CDR2 sequences are SNHLY and FYNNEI. The length of the CDR3 is 16 residues.

The V call is TRBV15, the J call TRBJ1-4, with 9 positions matching TRBD1. V trimming: 0 bases; J trimming: 8 bases; junction bases outside the gene matches: 7. The CDR3 is 16 residues long. CDR1 is LNHNV and CDR2 is YYDKDF in the germline V gene (reference sequence). The CDR3, as DNA: TGTGCCACCAGCAGAGACGGACAGGGGTTTTCGGAAAAACTGTTTTTT. Amino acid sequence: CATSRDGQGFSEKLFF.

The chain joins TRBV19 to TRBJ2-4; tentatively, D is TRBD1 (6 bases). CDR1 is LNHDA, CDR2 SQIVND, per germline (reference sequence). The CDR3 is 11 amino acids. V gave up 5 bases and J gave up 13 bases, with 12 bases separating them. CDR3 bases: TGTGCCAGTAGTGGGACATATAGGCAGTACTTC. It is translated as CASSGTYRQYF.

This chain links TRBV6-2 or TRBV6-3 with TRBJ2-1; no clear D gene. Germline values: CDR1 MNHEY, CDR2 SVGEGT. Deletions cut 2 bases from V and 7 bases from J, with 9 bases between. The CDR3 extends over 13 amino acids. CDR3 region: CASSYPQWNEQFF. CDR3 nucleotides: TGTGCCAGCAGTTACCCTCAATGGAATGAGCAGTTCTTC.

V and J are TRBV4-3 and TRBJ1-4, with D possibly matching TRBD1 (6 bases). This CDR3 is built from 15 residues. Per germline, CDR1 LGHNA and CDR2 YSLEER. Trimming shortened V by 4 bases and J by 7 bases, and 16 bases separated the two germline ends. The CDR3 spells CASSPGQGSSEKLFF. CDR3 nucleotide sequence: TGCGCCAGCAGCCCAGGCCAGGGGAGCAGTGAAAAACTGTTTTTT.

The V call is TRBV2, the J call TRBJ2-4, with D unclear. Trimming stripped 0 bases from V and 0 bases from J, with 6 bases between. The CDR3 contains 15 residues. Germline CDR1 SNHLY, CDR2 FYNNEI. In nucleotides, the CDR3 is TGTGCCAGCAGTGAAGCGCCTGCAGCCAAAAACATTCAGTACTTC. It is translated as CASSEAPAAKNIQYF.

This clonotype occurred a few times. V usage is TRBV10-1 and J usage is TRBJ1-2; 8 positions match TRBD1. Per the germline V gene, CDR1 is WNHNN and CDR2 is SYGVQD (reference sequence). V dropped 4 bases and J dropped 6; count of bases not matched to a gene: 10. The CDR3 spans 15 residues. In DNA form, the CDR3 reads TGCGCCAGCAGTGCGGAGACGGGACAGGTCGATGGCTACACCTTC. Protein product: CASSAETGQVDGYTF.

In DNA form, the CDR3 reads TGTGCCAGTAGTACCATGGGGGGTGCGAGGGGCGCCGGGACCCAGTACTTC. Its translation is CASSTMGGARGAGTQYF. The gene calls are TRBV19 and TRBJ2-5, with D tentatively TRBD2 (6 bases). Germline V gene data show CDR1 as LNHDA and CDR2 as SQIVND (reference sequence). CDR3 length equals 17 residues. V was clipped by 4 bases and J by 7 bases, with 25 bases between them.

This chain connects TRBV5-1 to TRBJ2-5; 9 nucleotides line up with TRBD2. The V segment lost 4 bases and the J segment 3 bases; nucleotides outside the gene matches: 13. Germline CDR1 SGHRS, CDR2 YFSETQ. This CDR3 is 17 amino acids long. This CDR3 is CASSTGLAAAAKETQYF. The CDR3 DNA follows: TGCGCCAGCAGCACGGGACTAGCAGCTGCAGCAAAAGAGACCCAGTACTTC.

This clonotype was seen at least ten times. The rearrangement uses TRBV6-6 and TRBJ2-3; 8 nucleotides align to TRBD2. V lost 6 bases and J lost 1; bases outside the gene matches: 18. The germline CDR1 and CDR2 sequences are MNHNY and SVGAGI (reference sequence). The CDR3 runs to 19 residues. The CDR3 bases are TGTGCCAGCAGCTATTTGACAGCGGGGGCGTGGAGGGGCACAGATACGCAGTATTTT. It translates to CASSYLTAGAWRGTDTQYF.

The V gene is TRBV13, the J gene TRBJ1-1; D perhaps matches TRBD1 (6 bases). This CDR3 is built from 15 residues. Germline V gene lookup returns CDR1 PRHDT and CDR2 FYEKMQ (reference sequence). Trimming stripped 5 bases from V and 1 base from J, with 14 bases between. In nucleotides, the CDR3 is TGTGCCAGCAGCCCCGCGGGGGGACAGAACACTGAAGCTTTCTTT. This codes for CASSPAGGQNTEAFF.

The rearrangement links TRBV29-1 to TRBJ1-5, with 7 nucleotides matching TRBD1. The CDR3 has 13 amino acids. V was pared by 4 bases and J by 4 bases, with 4 bases of the junction left unmatched. Germline V lookup: CDR1 SQVTM, CDR2 ANQGSEA. The CDR3 spells CSVAPTGNQPQHF. Written as DNA, the CDR3 is TGCAGCGTTGCGCCGACAGGGAATCAGCCCCAGCATTTT.